Sequencing of this T cell receptor beta chain was carried out in a study of somatic mutations in cytotoxic T cells in rheumatoid arthritis (dated by TCRdb to about 2017). Describing the broader study: Right after diagnosis and prior to the start of any treatment, more than 25 ml EDTA of peripheral blood was drawn from patients. To characterize clonality, the study used TCRB deep sequencing while asking whether somatic mutations are carried by expanded CD8+ T-cell clones in newly diagnosed, untreated rheumatoid arthritis. A FACSAria II or Sony SH800 was used to flow-sort some V beta antibody-stained T-cell populations at nearly 100% purity, and TCRB sequencing was also done on sorted V beta1+ cells. Patient and control groups had essentially identical median ages. For 60 to 80 rheumatoid arthritis patients and 20 healthy controls, TCRB deep sequencing was carried out.

Overall study outcomes, separate from this receptor: The largest CD8+ clone made up more than 20% of CD8+ cells in about an eighth of the 65 patients, and blood and synovial fluid shared several identical CD8+ TCRB sequences. Rheumatoid arthritis patients and age-matched healthy controls did not significantly differ in CD8+ T-cell clonality. It was unknown which antigens the expanded CD8+ clones targeted, and their absence from virus-specific databases did not exclude viral specificity. In patients, CD8+ clonality rose with age (Spearman r ≈ 0.49), which was not the case in healthy controls. The slight TRBV07 underrepresentation in patients was not adjusted for multiple comparisons.

The immunoSEQ assay was applied to genomic DNA for TCRB CDR3 sequencing. The published analysis was carried out like this. When patient CD8+ clones exceeding 1% were checked against published virus-specific TCRB sequences, only a few matched. Analyses were restricted to productive TCRB rearrangements. Defining a clone by its unique TCRB CDR3 sequence, the study calculated clonality as a productive clonality index derived from Shannon entropy. The template counts of each clone relative to the total templates per sample were used to calculate repertoire overlap between two samples. Flow cytometry-measured V-gene usage correlated with V-gene usage from TCRB sequencing, with a Spearman r of approximately 0.6. Held by TCRdb, this immuneACCESS table contains in-frame sequences only and omits some clones. Under half of the omission traces to an unresolved V gene where checked; the cause of the rest is unknown. V and J calls and clone size follow that table, whereas D and trimming were derived from the DNA. The sample records about 23,000 clones, roughly 80% of which are singletons. Approximately 3.8% of the sample is held by the ten biggest clonotypes.

V is clipped by 5 bases and J by 4 bases, and the sequence between their germline boundaries is 15 bases long. CDR3 length: 14 amino acids, cysteine to phenylalanine. Of the read, only the CDR3 DNA is kept; its 42 bases are in frame from base 1. Looking up the germline V gene (reference sequence) yields CDR1 PRHDT and CDR2 FYEKMQ. Positive magnetic bead selection on an AutoMACS was used to isolate CD4+ and CD8+ cells, with flow cytometry used to check purity. Clonal expansions were first screened by flow cytometry with a TCR V beta antibody panel, then characterized by TCRB deep sequencing of sorted CD8+ fractions. Peripheral blood mononuclear cells were obtained using density gradient separation with Ficoll-Paque PLUS. DNA was extracted from CD4-enriched, CD8-enriched or PBMC samples with Nucleospin Tissue or Tissue XS kits and quantified with a Qubit 2.0 fluorometer. A word on this clone: Which antigen it targets is not known. No base-level quality is on record; no much larger clone is a single base apart.

The sequenced sample was CD8+ T cells sorted from blood. The sequence links TRBV13 to TRBJ2-7; perhaps TRBD1 is the D gene, with 5 bases matching. The receptor's source is an adult with rheumatoid arthritis. The nucleotide sequence is given as TGTGCCAGCAGCCAGCAGGGTAAAGGGTACGAGCAGTACTTC. The translation is CASSQQGKGYEQYF.